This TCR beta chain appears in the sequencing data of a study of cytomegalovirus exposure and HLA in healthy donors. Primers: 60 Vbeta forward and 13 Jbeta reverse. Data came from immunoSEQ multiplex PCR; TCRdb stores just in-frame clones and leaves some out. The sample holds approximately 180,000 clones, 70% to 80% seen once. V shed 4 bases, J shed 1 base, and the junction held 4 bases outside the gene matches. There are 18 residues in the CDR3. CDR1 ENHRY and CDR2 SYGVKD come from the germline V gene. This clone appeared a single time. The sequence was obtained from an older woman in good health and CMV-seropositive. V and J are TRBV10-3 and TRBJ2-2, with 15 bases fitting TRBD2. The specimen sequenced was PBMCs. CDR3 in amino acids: CAISGGLAGGLNTGELFF. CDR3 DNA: TGTGCCATCAGTGGGGGACTAGCGGGGGGCCTGAACACCGGGGAGCTGTTTTTT.